The 20 T cell receptor beta chains given below trace back to one sample, sequenced in a study of T-cell memory formation after mild COVID-19. TCRdb ran MiXCR on the 5' RACE reads and lists one entry per CDR3 protein. The sample yields approximately 400,000 distinct CDR3 sequences, roughly 18% seen once. The material sequenced was PBMCs or a T cell subset sorted from them (not recorded which). The source is a man aged 18 to 29 who had mild COVID-19 (a few samples of this study predate the infection). Cell type and time point are not known.

This clonotype showed up just a few times. This rearrangement joins TRBV20-1 to TRBJ1-1, with 10 bases matching TRBD1. This CDR3 is built from 17 residues. Losses at the gene ends were 5 bases for V and 2 bases for J; bases not matched to a gene: 14. The germline V gene encodes CDR1 DFQATT and CDR2 SNEGSKA (reference sequence). The CDR3 reads CSARLIFDRGQNTEAFF. Written as DNA, the CDR3 is TGCAGTGCTCGCCTAATATTCGACAGGGGGCAAAACACTGAAGCTTTCTTT.

This chain uses TRBV5-1 with TRBJ2-5, with 7 bases matching TRBD1. CDR1 and CDR2 from the germline V gene are SGHRS and YFSETQ. This CDR3 has 15 residues. The V segment lost 5 bases and the J segment 2 bases; nucleotides outside the gene matches: 9. CDR3 residues: CASSYRDSRQETQYF. For the CDR3, the DNA is TGCGCCAGCAGTTACCGGGACAGCAGACAAGAGACCCAGTACTTC.

This chain links TRBV5-1 with TRBJ1-2, with TRBD1 as a possible D gene (5 bases). The CDR3 totals 14 residues. Looked up from germline, CDR1 is SGHRS and CDR2 is YFSETQ. V lost 0 bases and J 6 bases, leaving 12 bases between the germline ends. DNA of the CDR3: TGCGCCAGCAGCTTGGGTGGGACGGATGATGGCTACACCTTC. Its translation is CASSLGGTDDGYTF. The whole variable domain, remainder taken from reference TRBV5-1 and TRBJ1-2, is KAGVTQTPRYLIKTRGQQVTLSCSPISGHRSVSWYQQTPGQGLQFLFEYFSETQRNKGNFPGRFSGRQFSNSRSEMNVSTLELGDSALYLCASSLGGTDDGYTFGSGTRLTVV.

The chain combines TRBV5-8 with TRBJ1-5; no clear D. The V end was cut by 6 bases, the J end by 0 bases, with 13 bases between. Per germline, CDR1 SGHTS and CDR2 YDEGEE. The CDR3 runs 15 residues. CDR3 sequence reads: CASTTEGYSNQPQHF. The CDR3 DNA reads TGTGCCAGCACTACCGAGGGATATAGCAATCAGCCCCAGCATTTT. The full variable domain, completed using reference TRBV5-8 and TRBJ1-5, is EAGVTQSPTHLIKTRGQQATLRCSPISGHTSVYWYQQALGLGLQFLLWYDEGEERNRGNFPPRFSGRQFPNYSSELNVNALELEDSALYLCASTTEGYSNQPQHFGDGTRLSIL.

This chain uses TRBV12-3 or TRBV12-4 with TRBJ2-3; D unresolved. The V and J ends lost 5 bases and 6 bases respectively, with 9 bases between them. The CDR3 length is 12 residues. CDR3 nucleotide sequence: TGTGCCAGCAGTCCGCAAGTTGATACGCAGTATTTT. Amino acid sequence: CASSPQVDTQYF.

The rearrangement links TRBV28 to TRBJ1-5, with a weak D call TRBD1 (5 bases). V dropped 5 bases and J dropped 6 bases, with 14 bases sitting between them. The germline V gene has CDR1 MDHEN and CDR2 SYDVKM. The CDR3 covers 14 residues. The CDR3 protein is CASSDIGVSQPQHF. CDR3 sequence (DNA): TGTGCCAGCAGTGACATAGGGGTGAGTCAGCCCCAGCATTTT.

The rearrangement links TRBV6-2 or TRBV6-3 to TRBJ1-4; D is unresolved. This CDR3 has 16 residues. Germline assignment: CDR1 MNHEY and CDR2 SVGEGT. Trimming took off 5 bases at V and 0 bases at J, with 13 bases between the two ends. The CDR3 DNA is TGTGCCAGCAGTCGAGACAAGTCGTCAACTAATGAAAAACTGTTTTTT. Translated: CASSRDKSSTNEKLFF.

This clonotype has just a few counts. V is TRBV12-3 or TRBV12-4 and J is TRBJ1-1; 9 bases are shared with TRBD1. The length of the CDR3 is 14 residues. J was trimmed by 5 bases and V by 5 bases; bases with no gene match: 6. The CDR3 is CASSQDRGYTEAFF. The CDR3 bases are TGTGCCAGCAGTCAAGACAGGGGGTATACTGAAGCTTTCTTT.

The V call is TRBV6-2 or TRBV6-3, the J call TRBJ2-1; maybe TRBD2 (6 bases). The germline CDR1 and CDR2 sequences are MNHEY and SVGEGT. V lost 2 bases to trimming and J lost 7 bases, with 12 bases between them. The CDR3 is 14 residues long. The CDR3 sequence: CASSYGAAGNEQFF. The CDR3 bases are TGTGCCAGCAGTTACGGTGCGGCGGGGAATGAGCAGTTCTTC.

There are a few counts of this clonotype. The chain employs TRBV15 and TRBJ2-4; D ambiguous. CDR3 size: 14 residues. V was pared by 4 bases and J by 15 bases, with 22 bases between. Germline V CDR1 and CDR2: LNHNV, YYDKDF (reference sequence). The CDR3 DNA follows: TGTGCCACCAGCACCCCTCCCTTGGGGTTAGGTCGGTACTTC. Translated: CATSTPPLGLGRYF.

This clonotype occurred a few times. The V and J genes are TRBV4-1 and TRBJ1-1; D is unresolved. The CDR3 covers 15 residues. V shed 0 bases and J shed 6 bases, with 14 bases lying between them. Germline CDR1 reads MGHRA; CDR2 reads YSYEKL. The CDR3 loop is CASSQDPGGGSEAFF. DNA for the CDR3: TGCGCCAGCAGCCAAGATCCAGGAGGAGGATCTGAAGCTTTCTTT.

This clonotype was recorded at least ten times. This chain joins TRBV7-2 and TRBJ2-3; D tentatively reads TRBD1 or TRBD2 (6 bases each). Germline V gives CDR1 SGHTA, CDR2 FQGNSA. Trimming cost V 7 bases and J 6 bases, with 14 bases left between them. This CDR3 contains 13 residues. This CDR3 is CASKGGGGDTQYF. The CDR3 nucleotides are TGTGCCAGCAAGGGTGGAGGGGGGGATACGCAGTATTTT.

The genes are TRBV15 and TRBJ1-1; perhaps TRBD1 as D (5 bases). The CDR3 covers 15 residues. Germline values: CDR1 LNHNV, CDR2 YYDKDF (reference sequence). V was shortened by 3 bases and J by 1 base, with 12 bases between the two germline ends. In DNA, the CDR3 is TGTGCCACCAGCAGGGCCCTAGGGGCGAACACTGAAGCTTTCTTT. This gives the protein CATSRALGANTEAFF.

The chain joins TRBV5-6 to TRBJ2-3; 7 nucleotides match TRBD1. This CDR3 has 12 amino acids. Germline values: CDR1 SGHDT, CDR2 YYEEEE. The V and J ends lost 5 bases and 5 bases, in that order; junction bases with no gene match: 2. CDR3 sequence reads: CASSYRGDTQYF. In nucleotides, the CDR3 is TGTGCCAGCAGTTACAGGGGAGATACGCAGTATTTT.

This clonotype was detected a few times. The chain carries TRBV28 and TRBJ2-3; D unclear. CDR3 length: 13 amino acids. Looked up from germline, CDR1 is MDHEN and CDR2 is SYDVKM. V was cut by 8 bases and J by 1 base, with 10 bases left in between. Here the CDR3 reads CASFAWGTDTQYF. The CDR3 region has the DNA TGTGCCAGCTTCGCCTGGGGCACAGATACGCAGTATTTT.

The sample holds a few counts of this clonotype. V and J are TRBV4-2 and TRBJ1-3; D is possibly TRBD1 (6 bases). CDR1 is LGHNA and CDR2 is YNFKEQ in the germline V gene. This CDR3 region has 14 residues. V dropped 2 bases and J dropped 4 bases, with 9 bases sitting between them. CDR3 region: CASSQSGHGNTIYF. Here the CDR3 DNA reads TGTGCCAGCAGCCAATCGGGACACGGAAACACCATATATTTT.

There are a few counts of this clonotype. This chain joins TRBV5-1 and TRBJ1-3, with D possibly matching TRBD1 (6 bases). Between the trimmed V and J ends, which lost 0 bases and 2 bases, there was a span of 9 bases. The CDR3 has 15 amino acids. Per germline, CDR1 SGHRS and CDR2 YFSETQ. As DNA, the CDR3 is TGCGCCAGCAGCTTGGTAGGGGGAACTGGAAACACCATATATTTT. Its translation: CASSLVGGTGNTIYF.

In its sample, this clonotype was seen a few times. This chain uses TRBV27 with TRBJ1-2; no clear D. This CDR3 comprises 14 residues. CDR1 and CDR2 (germline): MNHEY, SMNVEV (reference sequence). V shed 4 bases and J shed 0 bases, with 9 bases lying between them. The CDR3 DNA follows: TGTGCCAGCAGTTCCAAGAGAGCTAACTATGGCTACACCTTC. It is translated as CASSSKRANYGYTF.

The sample holds many counts of this clonotype. V is TRBV5-1 and J is TRBJ2-3, with no clear D. The CDR3 extends over 14 amino acids. With 0 bases removed from V and 2 bases from J, the gap between germline ends came to 7 bases. CDR1 and CDR2 (germline): SGHRS, YFSETQ. The CDR3 nucleotides read TGCGCCAGCAGCTTGGGCGGTCTCACAGATACGCAGTATTTT. As protein: CASSLGGLTDTQYF.

The chain couples TRBV20-1 to TRBJ1-2, with unresolved D. The CDR3 covers 14 residues. V gave up 6 bases and J gave up 4 bases, with 18 bases separating them. Germline-derived CDR1 and CDR2 are DFQATT and SNEGSKA (reference sequence). This chain's CDR3 is CSAPPLGSSYGYTF. CDR3 nucleotides: TGCAGTGCCCCACCTTTGGGCAGCTCCTATGGCTACACCTTC.